This entry features one TCR beta chain sequence. This sample is part of a study of cytomegalovirus exposure and HLA in healthy donors. Study background: Samples from HLA-typed donors yielded about 85 million unique TCRs in an early data release.

The study sampled nominally healthy donors, though unrecorded immune exposures were likely. Per the germline V gene, CDR1 is SGHRS and CDR2 is YFSETQ. Trimming at V came to 2 bases and at J to 3 bases, leaving 9 bases not matched to a gene. This CDR3 spans 18 amino acids. PCR was performed using 60 Vbeta and 13 Jbeta primers. Measured with immunoSEQ multiplex PCR; TCRdb has only the in-frame clones, and not every one. Of about 130,000 clones listed, approximately 69% are singletons. The origin of this receptor is a man aged 35-49 years in good health and CMV-seropositive. The sequenced sample was PBMCs. The chain uses TRBV5-1 and TRBJ2-7; 15 bases agree with TRBD2. The CDR3 nucleotides are TGCGCCAGCAGCTTCTCTTGGACTAGCGGGGGGGCCCTCTACGAGCAGTACTTC. Encoded protein: CASSFSWTSGGALYEQYF.